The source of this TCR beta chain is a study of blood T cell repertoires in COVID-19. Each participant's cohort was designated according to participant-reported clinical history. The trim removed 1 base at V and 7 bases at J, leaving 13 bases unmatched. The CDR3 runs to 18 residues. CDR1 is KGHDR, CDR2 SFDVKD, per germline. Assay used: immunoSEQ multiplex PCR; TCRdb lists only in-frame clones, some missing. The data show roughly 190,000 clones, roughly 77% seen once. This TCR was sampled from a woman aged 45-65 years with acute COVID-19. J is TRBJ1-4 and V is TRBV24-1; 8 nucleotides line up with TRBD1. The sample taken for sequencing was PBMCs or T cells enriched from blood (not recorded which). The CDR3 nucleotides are TGTGCCACCAGTGATTTAGGGTGGGCAGGGGGCGAGTTTGAAAAACTGTTTTTT. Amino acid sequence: CATSDLGWAGGEFEKLFF.